This T cell receptor beta chain emerged from a study of T cell responses to AZD1222 COVID-19 vaccine. Study-level background: Second-dose schedules of about 4 or about 12 weeks were combined.

TCRdb's copy holds only in-frame clones and misses some; the assay was immunoSEQ multiplex PCR. The sample has around 160,000 clones; 85% to 90% are singletons. This CDR3 has 14 residues. Germline V gene sequence: CDR1 MRHNA, CDR2 SNTAGT. Trimming shortened V by 6 bases and J by 7 bases, and 13 bases separated the two germline ends. This receptor was taken from an adult in good health. This rearrangement joins TRBV6-4 to TRBJ1-6; weak D call: TRBD1 (6 bases). The specimen comprised peripheral blood, sampled on day 0 of AZD1222 vaccination. CDR3 sequence reads: CASRGAGENSPLHF. The CDR3, as DNA: TGTGCCAGCAGGGGGGCGGGCGAAAATTCACCCCTCCACTTT.